This T cell receptor (beta chain) was recovered during a study of cytotoxic CD8 clonotypes in ibrutinib-treated CLL. Concerning this clone itself: Its antigen is undetermined.

Method: immunoSEQ multiplex PCR; TCRdb's copy keeps in-frame clones and lacks some. Altogether roughly 330,000 clones are present, roughly 71% being singletons, with the ten largest covering roughly 6.3%. Study results and caveats: Sampling times, which were not matched between the groups, differed between sustained-remission patients and progressing patients. Baseline levels of clonality went above those of age-matched healthy donors and moved with circulating CD8+ T-cell counts. Public clonotypes occurred uncommonly; on treatment, they contracted or remained stable.

Trimming left V 8 bases short and J 6 bases short, with 18 bases between. Per the germline V gene, CDR1 is SQVTM and CDR2 is ANQGSEA. The CDR3 loop spans 13 amino acids. The TCR comes from a human donor with chronic lymphocytic leukemia. The sample in question was PBMCs, obtained after 36 months of ibrutinib treatment. This chain links TRBV29-1 with TRBJ2-3; no clear D gene. For the CDR3, the DNA is TGCAGCATAGATGAGCCCACCAGGGATACGCAGTATTTT. Residues: CSIDEPTRDTQYF.